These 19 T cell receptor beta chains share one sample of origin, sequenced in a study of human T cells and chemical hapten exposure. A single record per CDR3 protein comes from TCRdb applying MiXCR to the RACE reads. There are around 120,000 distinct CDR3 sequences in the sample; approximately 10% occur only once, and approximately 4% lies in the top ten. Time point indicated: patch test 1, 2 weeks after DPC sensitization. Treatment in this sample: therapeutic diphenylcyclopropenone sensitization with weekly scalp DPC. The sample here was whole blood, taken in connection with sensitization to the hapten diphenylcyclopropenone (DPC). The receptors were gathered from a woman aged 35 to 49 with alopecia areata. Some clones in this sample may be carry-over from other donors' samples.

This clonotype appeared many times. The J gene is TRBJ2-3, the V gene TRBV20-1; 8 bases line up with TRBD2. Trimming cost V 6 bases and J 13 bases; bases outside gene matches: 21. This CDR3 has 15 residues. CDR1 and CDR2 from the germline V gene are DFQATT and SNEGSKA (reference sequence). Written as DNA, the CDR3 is TGCAGTGCACCGAGCCCTACTAGCGGATCCATACTTAAGTATTTT. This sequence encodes CSAPSPTSGSILKYF.

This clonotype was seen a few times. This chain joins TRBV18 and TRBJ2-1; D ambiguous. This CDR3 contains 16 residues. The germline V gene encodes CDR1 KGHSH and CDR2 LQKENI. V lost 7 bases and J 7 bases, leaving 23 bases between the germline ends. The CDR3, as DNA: TGTGCCAGCTTTTCACGCGTAAGGGATCGAGAGAATGAGCAGTTCTTC. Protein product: CASFSRVRDRENEQFF.

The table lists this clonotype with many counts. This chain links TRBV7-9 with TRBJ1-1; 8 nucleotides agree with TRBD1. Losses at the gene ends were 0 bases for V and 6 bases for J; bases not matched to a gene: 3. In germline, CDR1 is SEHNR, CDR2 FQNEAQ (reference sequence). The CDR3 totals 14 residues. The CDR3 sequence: CASSLATGAAEAFF. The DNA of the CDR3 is TGTGCCAGCAGCTTAGCGACAGGGGCGGCTGAAGCTTTCTTT. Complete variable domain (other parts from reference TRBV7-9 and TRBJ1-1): DTGVSQNPRHKITKRGQNVTFRCDPISEHNRLYWYRQTLGQGPEFLTYFQNEAQLEKSRLLSDRFSAERPKGSFSTLEIQRTEQGDSAMYLCASSLATGAAEAFFGQGTRLTVV.

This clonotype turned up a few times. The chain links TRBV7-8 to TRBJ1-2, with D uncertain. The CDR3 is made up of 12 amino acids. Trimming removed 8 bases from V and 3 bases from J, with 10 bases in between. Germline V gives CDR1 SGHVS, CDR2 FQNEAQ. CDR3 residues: CASVGEHYGYTF. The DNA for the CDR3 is TGTGCCAGCGTCGGGGAGCACTATGGCTACACCTTC. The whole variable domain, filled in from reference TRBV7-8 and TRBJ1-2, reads GAGVSQSPRYKVAKRGQDVALRCDPISGHVSLFWYQQALGQGPEFLTYFQNEAQLDKSGLPSDRFFAERPEGSVSTLKIQRTQQEDSAVYLCASVGEHYGYTFGSGTRLTVV.

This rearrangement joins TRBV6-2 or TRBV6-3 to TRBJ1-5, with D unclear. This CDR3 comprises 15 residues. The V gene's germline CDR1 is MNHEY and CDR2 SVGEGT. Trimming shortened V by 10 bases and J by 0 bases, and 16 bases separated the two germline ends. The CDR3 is CATIDLMNSNQPQHF. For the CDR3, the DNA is TGTGCCACCATAGACTTGATGAATAGCAATCAGCCCCAGCATTTT.

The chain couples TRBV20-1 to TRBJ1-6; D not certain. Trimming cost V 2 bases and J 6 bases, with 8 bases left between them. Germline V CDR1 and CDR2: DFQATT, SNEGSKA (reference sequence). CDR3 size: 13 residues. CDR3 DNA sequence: TGCAGTGCTAGAAAAGGTTTTAATTCACCCCTCCACTTT. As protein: CSARKGFNSPLHF.

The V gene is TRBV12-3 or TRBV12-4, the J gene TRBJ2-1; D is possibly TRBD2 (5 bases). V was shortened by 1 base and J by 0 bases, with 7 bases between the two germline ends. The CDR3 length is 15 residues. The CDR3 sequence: CASSLVTSSYNEQFF. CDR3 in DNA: TGTGCCAGCAGTTTAGTTACTAGCTCCTACAATGAGCAGTTCTTC.

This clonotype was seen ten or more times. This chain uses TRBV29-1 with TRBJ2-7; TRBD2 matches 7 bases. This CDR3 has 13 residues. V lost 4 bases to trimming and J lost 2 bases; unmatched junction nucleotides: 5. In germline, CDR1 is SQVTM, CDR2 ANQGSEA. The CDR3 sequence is CSVGREPTYEQYF. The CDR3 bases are TGCAGCGTTGGGCGGGAGCCCACCTACGAGCAGTACTTC.

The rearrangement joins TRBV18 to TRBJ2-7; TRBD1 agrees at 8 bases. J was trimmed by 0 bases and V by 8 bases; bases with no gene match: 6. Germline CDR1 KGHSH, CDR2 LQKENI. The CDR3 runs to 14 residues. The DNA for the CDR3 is TGTGCCAGCACTGACAGGGGAGGCTCCTACGAGCAGTACTTC. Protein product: CASTDRGGSYEQYF.

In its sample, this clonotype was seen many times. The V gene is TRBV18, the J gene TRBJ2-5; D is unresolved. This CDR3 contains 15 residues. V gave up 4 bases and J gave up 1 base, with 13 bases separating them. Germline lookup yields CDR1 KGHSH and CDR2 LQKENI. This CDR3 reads CASSLASDFQETQYF. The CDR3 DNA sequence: TGTGCCAGCTCACTTGCCAGTGACTTCCAAGAGACCCAGTACTTC.

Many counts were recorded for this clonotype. CDR3 DNA sequence: TGCAGCGTTGGGGGCGTGAATCAGCCCCAGCATTTT. It codes for CSVGGVNQPQHF. The rearrangement uses TRBV29-1 and TRBJ1-5; tentative D call: TRBD1 (5 bases). Germline values: CDR1 SQVTM, CDR2 ANQGSEA. V lost 4 bases and J lost 4, with 8 bases in between. CDR3 length: 12 residues.

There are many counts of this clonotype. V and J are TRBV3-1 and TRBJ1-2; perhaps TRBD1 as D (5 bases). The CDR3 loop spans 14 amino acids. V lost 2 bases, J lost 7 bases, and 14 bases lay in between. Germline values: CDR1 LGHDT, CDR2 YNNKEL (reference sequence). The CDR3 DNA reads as TGTGCCAGCAGCCAAACCGCCCCGGGGGTTGGCTACACCTTC. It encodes CASSQTAPGVGYTF. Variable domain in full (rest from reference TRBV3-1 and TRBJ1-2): DTAVSQTPKYLVTQMGNDKSIKCEQNLGHDTMYWYKQDSKKFLKIMFSYNNKELIINETVPNRFSPKSPDKAHLNLHINSLELGDSAVYFCASSQTAPGVGYTFGSGTRLTVV.

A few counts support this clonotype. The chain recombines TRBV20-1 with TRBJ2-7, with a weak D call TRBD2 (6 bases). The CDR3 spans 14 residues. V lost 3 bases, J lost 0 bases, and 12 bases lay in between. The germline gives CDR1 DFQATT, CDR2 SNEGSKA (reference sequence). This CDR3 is CSASGSRSSYEQYF. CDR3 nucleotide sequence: TGCAGTGCTAGCGGGAGCAGGAGCTCCTACGAGCAGTACTTC.

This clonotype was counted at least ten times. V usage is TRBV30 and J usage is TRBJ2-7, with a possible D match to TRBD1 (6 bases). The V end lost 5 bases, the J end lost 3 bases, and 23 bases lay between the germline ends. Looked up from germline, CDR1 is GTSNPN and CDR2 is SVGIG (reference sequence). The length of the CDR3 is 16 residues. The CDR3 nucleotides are TGTGCCTGGGAACCACCCCTCGGCAGGGGACACTACGAGCAGTACTTC. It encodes CAWEPPLGRGHYEQYF.

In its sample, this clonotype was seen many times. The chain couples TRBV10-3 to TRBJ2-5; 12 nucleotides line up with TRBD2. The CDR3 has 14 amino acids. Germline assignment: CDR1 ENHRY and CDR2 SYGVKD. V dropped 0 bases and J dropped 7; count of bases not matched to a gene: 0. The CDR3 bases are TGTGCCATCAGTGAGTCGACTAGCGGGGGGACCCAGTACTTC. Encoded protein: CAISESTSGGTQYF.

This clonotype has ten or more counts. The CDR3 DNA reads TGTGCCAGCAGCCTTCGCCTTGGATACGAGCAGTACTTC. As protein: CASSLRLGYEQYF. The rearrangement joins TRBV7-2 to TRBJ2-7; D remains unclear. V was cut by 5 bases and J by 4 bases, with 12 bases left in between. Germline assignment: CDR1 SGHTA and CDR2 FQGNSA. This CDR3 comprises 13 residues.

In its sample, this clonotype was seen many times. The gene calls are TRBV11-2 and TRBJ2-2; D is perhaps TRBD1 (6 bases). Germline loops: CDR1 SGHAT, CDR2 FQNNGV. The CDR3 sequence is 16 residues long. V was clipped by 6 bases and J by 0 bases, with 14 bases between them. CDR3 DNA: TGTGCCAGCAGATACAGGGTTAACGCGAACACCGGGGAGCTGTTTTTT. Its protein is CASRYRVNANTGELFF.

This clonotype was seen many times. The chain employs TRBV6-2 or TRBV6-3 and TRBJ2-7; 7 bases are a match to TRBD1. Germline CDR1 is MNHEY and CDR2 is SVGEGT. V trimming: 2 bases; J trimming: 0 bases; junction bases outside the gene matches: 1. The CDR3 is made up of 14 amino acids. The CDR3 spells CASSYRTGSYEQYF. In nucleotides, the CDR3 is TGTGCCAGCAGTTACCGGACAGGCTCCTACGAGCAGTACTTC.

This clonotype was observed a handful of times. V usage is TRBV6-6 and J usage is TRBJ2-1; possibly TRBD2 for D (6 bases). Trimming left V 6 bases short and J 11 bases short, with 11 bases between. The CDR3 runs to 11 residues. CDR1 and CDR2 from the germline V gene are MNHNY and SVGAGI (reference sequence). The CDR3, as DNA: TGTGCCAGCAGCGGGGGAAGCAAGCAGTTCTTC. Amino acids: CASSGGSKQFF.